A selection of T cell receptor beta chains follows, all from one sample in a study of T cell repertoires in cytomegalovirus infection. No antigens are known for them. Each CDR3 protein is one row after TCRdb ran MiXCR on the reads. Of hundreds of thousands of distinct CDR3 sequences detected, 33% appear once; the ten largest clones hold about 20%. This specimen was cultured PBMCs, taken from culture after CMV antigen stimulation. All receptors derive from a human donor in good health (CMV status not recorded). Some clones in this sample may be carry-over from other donors' samples. The CDR3 runs from the conserved cysteine through the conserved F or W. D genes are given only for firm matches. Clone size appears in some rows only: once, few, many, or a class for an expanded clone.

V,size,D,J,DNA,CDR3
TRBV6-2/TRBV6-3,many,TRBD1,TRBJ1-6,TGTGCCAGCAACAGGGGAAATTCACCCCTCCACTTT,CASNRGNSPLHF
TRBV2,few,-,TRBJ2-7,TGTGCCAGCAGTGCTTACCAGGGGTACGAGCAGTACTTC,CASSAYQGYEQYF
TRBV7-2,few,-,TRBJ2-5,TGTGCCAGCAGCTTAGGATACGTAAGCAAAGAGACCCAGTACTTC,CASSLGYVSKETQYF
TRBV6-5,few,-,TRBJ1-2,TGTGCCAGCAGTCAAGGACAGCGGGGTGGCTACACCTTC,CASSQGQRGGYTF
TRBV4-1,-,TRBD1,TRBJ2-7,TGCGCCAGCAGCCTAAAGATAGGAACAGGGGACGAGCAGTACTTC,CASSLKIGTGDEQYF
TRBV19,-,-,TRBJ1-5,TGTGCCAGTAGTATAGTTTTAGGGCGAGGTCAGCCCCAGCATTTT,CASSIVLGRGQPQHF
TRBV7-9,-,-,TRBJ2-3,TGTGCCAGCAGTCGTTTTATCGGCACAGATACGCAGTATTTT,CASSRFIGTDTQYF
TRBV6-1,-,-,TRBJ2-3,TGTGCCAGCAGTTACCGAGGGAGCCTAGATACGCAGTATTTT,CASSYRGSLDTQYF
TRBV6-1,few,-,TRBJ2-3,TGTGCCAGCGGATCCTCCGGCACCGGGGCAGATACGCAGTATTTT,CASGSSGTGADTQYF
TRBV4-3,-,TRBD2,TRBJ2-7,TGCGCCAGCAGCCAAGATCTCCCAACTAGCGGGGCCCGAGGGGGGTCCTACGAGCAGTACTTC,CASSQDLPTSGARGGSYEQYF
TRBV24-1,-,TRBD1,TRBJ2-1,TGTGCCACCAGTGACGGAAAAAGGACAGGGATCCGTGATGAGCAGTTCTTC,CATSDGKRTGIRDEQFF
TRBV28,many,TRBD1,TRBJ1-2,TGTGCCAGCAGTTTAGAGGCGGACAGGGCCCCCTATGGCTACACCTTC,CASSLEADRAPYGYTF
TRBV19,-,-,TRBJ1-1,TGTGCCACCCGTCTTGGGGGACGAACTGAAGCTTTCTTT,CATRLGGRTEAFF
TRBV6-1,few,-,TRBJ2-2,TGTGCCACTCGGGGGCTGAACACCGGGGAGCTGTTTTTT,CATRGLNTGELFF
TRBV27,many,TRBD2,TRBJ2-7,TGTGCCAGCAGCTGGACTAGCGGTTCCTACGAGCAGTACTTC,CASSWTSGSYEQYF
TRBV7-8,many,TRBD1,TRBJ2-3,TGTGCCAGCAGCTTAAGCCTGACAGGGGGCAGGACGCAGTATTTT,CASSLSLTGGRTQYF
TRBV7-9,-,TRBD1,TRBJ1-6,TGTGCCAGCAGCCTGACAGGGGATCGGTCACCCCTCCACTTT,CASSLTGDRSPLHF
TRBV7-9,-,-,TRBJ1-2,TGTGCCAGCAGCTTAGAGACAGGAGGCTATGGCTACACCTTC,CASSLETGGYGYTF
TRBV7-6,-,TRBD1,TRBJ2-2,TGTGCCAGCAGCTTCTCCACAGGGGTGGAGCTGTTTTTT,CASSFSTGVELFF
TRBV7-6,many,-,TRBJ2-1,TGTGCCAGCAGCTTATATGGCGGCCAAAGCTCCTACAATGAGCAGTTCTTC,CASSLYGGQSSYNEQFF
TRBV7-2,many,TRBD1,TRBJ1-1,TGTGCCAGCAGCCTACACAGGGGAGGTACTGAAGCTTTCTTT,CASSLHRGGTEAFF
TRBV18,few,-,TRBJ2-5,TGTGCCAGCTCACCAATTTCGGGAGAGGAGACCCAGTACTTC,CASSPISGEETQYF
TRBV10-3,once,-,TRBJ1-5,TGTGCCATCAGTGCGGGGCAGGGGAATCAGCCCCAGCATTTT,CAISAGQGNQPQHF
TRBV2,-,TRBD1,TRBJ1-5,TGTGCCAGCACGGTGGTAGGGGGCCATCAGCCCCAGCATTTT,CASTVVGGHQPQHF
TRBV12-3/TRBV12-4,-,-,TRBJ2-5,TGTGCCAGCAGTTTTAAATCGGGACACCAAGAGACCCAGTACTTC,CASSFKSGHQETQYF
TRBV7-2,many,-,TRBJ1-1,TGTGCCAGCAGCTTTCTCCGGGACCTCCCCGGTTCGAGCTTT,CASSFLRDLPGSSF
TRBV20-1,-,-,TRBJ1-2,TGCAGTGCTAGATCTGGGGACGGGGGCTACACCTTC,CSARSGDGGYTF
TRBV5-3,-,-,TRBJ1-3,TGTGCCAGCAGCAGTACCCGCCACCGCCTCCAAGACACCATATATTTT,CASSSTRHRLQDTIYF
TRBV6-2/TRBV6-3,-,-,TRBJ2-7,TGTGCCAGCAGTTTCTTAACCCGTGGCGTCTATGGGCAGTACTTC,CASSFLTRGVYGQYF
TRBV2,-,-,TRBJ1-5,TGTGCCAGCAGTGAACACGGGGGCAATCAGCCCCAGCATTTT,CASSEHGGNQPQHF
TRBV7-2,few,-,TRBJ2-3,TGTGCCAGCAGCTTCACCGGGACCGGCACAGATACGCAGTATTTT,CASSFTGTGTDTQYF